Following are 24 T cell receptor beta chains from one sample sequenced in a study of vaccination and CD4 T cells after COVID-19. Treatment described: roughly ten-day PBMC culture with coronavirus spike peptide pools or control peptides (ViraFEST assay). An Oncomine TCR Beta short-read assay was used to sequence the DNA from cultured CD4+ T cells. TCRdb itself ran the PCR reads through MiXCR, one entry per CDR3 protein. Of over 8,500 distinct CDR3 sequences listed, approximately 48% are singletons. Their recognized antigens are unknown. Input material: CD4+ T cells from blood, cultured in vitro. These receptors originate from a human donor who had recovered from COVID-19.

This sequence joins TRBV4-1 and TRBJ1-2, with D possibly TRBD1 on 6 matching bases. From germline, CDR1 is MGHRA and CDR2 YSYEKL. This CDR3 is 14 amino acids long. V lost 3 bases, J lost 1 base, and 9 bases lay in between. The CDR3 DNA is TGCGCCAGCAGCCATAGGACAGATAACTATGGCTACACCTTC. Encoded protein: CASSHRTDNYGYTF.

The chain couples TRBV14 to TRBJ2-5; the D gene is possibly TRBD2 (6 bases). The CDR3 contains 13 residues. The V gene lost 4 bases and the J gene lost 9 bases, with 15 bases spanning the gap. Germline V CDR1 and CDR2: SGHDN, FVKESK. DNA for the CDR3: TGTGCCAGCAGCCTGATTACTGGAGGGGCCCAGTACTTC. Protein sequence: CASSLITGGAQYF.

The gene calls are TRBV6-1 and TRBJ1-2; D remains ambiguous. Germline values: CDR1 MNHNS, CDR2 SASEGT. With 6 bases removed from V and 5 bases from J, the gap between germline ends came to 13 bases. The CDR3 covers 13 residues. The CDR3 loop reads CASRPRDPYGYTF. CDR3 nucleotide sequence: TGTGCCAGCAGACCCCGGGATCCTTATGGCTACACCTTC.

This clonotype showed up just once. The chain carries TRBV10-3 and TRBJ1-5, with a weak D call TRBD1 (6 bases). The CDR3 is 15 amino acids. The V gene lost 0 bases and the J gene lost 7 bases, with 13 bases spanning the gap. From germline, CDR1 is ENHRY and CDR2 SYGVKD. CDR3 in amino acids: CAISESSGAGQPQHF. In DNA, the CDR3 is TGTGCCATCAGTGAGTCGTCGGGGGCAGGCCAGCCCCAGCATTTT.

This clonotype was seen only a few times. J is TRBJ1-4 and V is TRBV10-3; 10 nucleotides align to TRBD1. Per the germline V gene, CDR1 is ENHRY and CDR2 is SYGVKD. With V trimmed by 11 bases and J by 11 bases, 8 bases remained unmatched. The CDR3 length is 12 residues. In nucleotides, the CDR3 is TGTGCCGTCGGACAGGGGGGTGTCAAACTGTTTTTT. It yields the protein CAVGQGGVKLFF.

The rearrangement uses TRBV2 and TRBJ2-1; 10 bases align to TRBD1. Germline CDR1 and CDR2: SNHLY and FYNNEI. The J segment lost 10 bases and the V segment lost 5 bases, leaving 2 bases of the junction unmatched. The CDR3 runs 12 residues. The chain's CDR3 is CASSPDRGEQFF. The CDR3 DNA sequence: TGTGCCAGCAGTCCGGACAGGGGGGAGCAGTTCTTC.

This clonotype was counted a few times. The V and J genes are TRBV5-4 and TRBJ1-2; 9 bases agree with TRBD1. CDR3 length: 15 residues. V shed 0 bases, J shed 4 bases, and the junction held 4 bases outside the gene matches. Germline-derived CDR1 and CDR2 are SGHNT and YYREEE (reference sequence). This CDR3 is CASSLGGQGIYGYTF. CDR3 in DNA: TGTGCCAGCAGCTTGGGTGGACAGGGGATCTATGGCTACACCTTC. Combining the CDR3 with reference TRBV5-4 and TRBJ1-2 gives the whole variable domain ETGVTQSPTHLIKTRGQQVTLRCSSQSGHNTVSWYQQALGQGPQFIFQYYREEENGRGNFPPRFSGLQFPNYSSELNVNALELDDSALYLCASSLGGQGIYGYTFGSGTRLTVV.

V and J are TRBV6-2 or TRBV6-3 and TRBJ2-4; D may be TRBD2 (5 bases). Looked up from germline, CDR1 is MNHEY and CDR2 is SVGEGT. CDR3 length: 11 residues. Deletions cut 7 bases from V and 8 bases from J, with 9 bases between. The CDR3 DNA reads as TGTGCCAGCAAATCCGGGGACATTCAGTACTTC. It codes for CASKSGDIQYF.

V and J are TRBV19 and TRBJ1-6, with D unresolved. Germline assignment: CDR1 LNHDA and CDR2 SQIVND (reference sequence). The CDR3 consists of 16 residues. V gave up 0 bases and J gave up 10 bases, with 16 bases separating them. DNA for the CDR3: TGTGCCAGTAGTATAGATTACCCCTCCCTGGGGTCACCCCTCCACTTT. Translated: CASSIDYPSLGSPLHF.

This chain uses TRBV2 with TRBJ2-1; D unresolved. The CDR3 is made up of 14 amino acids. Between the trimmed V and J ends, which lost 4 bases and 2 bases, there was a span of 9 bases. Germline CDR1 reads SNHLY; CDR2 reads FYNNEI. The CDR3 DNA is TGTGCCAGCAGTGGAAGGGCTACCTACAATGAGCAGTTCTTC. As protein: CASSGRATYNEQFF.

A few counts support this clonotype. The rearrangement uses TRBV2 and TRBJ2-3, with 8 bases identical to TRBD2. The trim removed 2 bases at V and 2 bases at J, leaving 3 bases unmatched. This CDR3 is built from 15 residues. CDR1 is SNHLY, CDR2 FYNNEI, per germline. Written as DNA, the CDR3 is TGTGCCAGCAGTGAACGGCGGGGGGACACAGATACGCAGTATTTT. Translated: CASSERRGDTDTQYF.

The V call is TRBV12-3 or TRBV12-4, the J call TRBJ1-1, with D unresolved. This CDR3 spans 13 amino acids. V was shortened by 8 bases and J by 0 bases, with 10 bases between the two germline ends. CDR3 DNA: TGTGCCAGCTACTCCTACCTGAACACTGAAGCTTTCTTT. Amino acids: CASYSYLNTEAFF.

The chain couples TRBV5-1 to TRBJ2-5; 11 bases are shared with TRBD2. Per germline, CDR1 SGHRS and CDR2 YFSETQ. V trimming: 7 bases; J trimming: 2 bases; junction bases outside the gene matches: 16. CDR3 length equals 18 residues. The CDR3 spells CASYSGGDNYKLQETQYF. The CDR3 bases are TGCGCCAGCTATAGCGGGGGGGACAACTACAAACTACAAGAGACCCAGTACTTC.

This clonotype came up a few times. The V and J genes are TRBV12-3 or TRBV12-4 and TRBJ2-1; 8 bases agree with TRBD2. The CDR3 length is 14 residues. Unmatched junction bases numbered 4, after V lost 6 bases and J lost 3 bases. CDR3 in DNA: TGTGCCAGCAGAGATACTAGCGGCTACAATGAGCAGTTCTTC. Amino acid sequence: CASRDTSGYNEQFF.

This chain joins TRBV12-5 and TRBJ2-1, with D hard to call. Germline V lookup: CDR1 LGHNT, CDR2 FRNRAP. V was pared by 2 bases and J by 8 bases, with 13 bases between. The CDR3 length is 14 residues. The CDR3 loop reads CASGLRLVRHEQFF. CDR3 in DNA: TGTGCTAGTGGTTTGAGACTCGTCAGGCATGAGCAGTTCTTC. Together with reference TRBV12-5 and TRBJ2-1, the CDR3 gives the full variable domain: DARVTQTPRHKVTEMGQEVTMRCQPILGHNTVFWYRQTMMQGLELLAYFRNRAPLDDSGMPKDRFSAEMPDATLATLKIQPSEPRDSAVYFCASGLRLVRHEQFFGPGTRLTVL.

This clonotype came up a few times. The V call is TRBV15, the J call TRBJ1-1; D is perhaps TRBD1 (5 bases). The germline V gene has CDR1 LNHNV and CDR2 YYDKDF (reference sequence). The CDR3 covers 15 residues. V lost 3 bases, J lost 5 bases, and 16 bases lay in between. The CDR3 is CATSSGASWGTEAFF. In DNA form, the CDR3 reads TGTGCCACCAGCAGCGGGGCCTCTTGGGGGACTGAAGCTTTCTTT.

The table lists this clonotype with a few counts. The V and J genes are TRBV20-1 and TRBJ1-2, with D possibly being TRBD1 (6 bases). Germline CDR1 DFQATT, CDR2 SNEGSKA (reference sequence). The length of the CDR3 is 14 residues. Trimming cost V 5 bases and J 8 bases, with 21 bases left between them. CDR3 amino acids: CSALPAGDYGGYTF. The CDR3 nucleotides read TGCAGTGCTCTCCCCGCAGGGGACTATGGAGGCTACACCTTC.

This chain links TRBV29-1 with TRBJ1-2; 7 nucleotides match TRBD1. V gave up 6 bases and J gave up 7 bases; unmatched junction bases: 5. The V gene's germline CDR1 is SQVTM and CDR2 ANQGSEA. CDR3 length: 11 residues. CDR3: CSVEYRGGYTF. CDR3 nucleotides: TGCAGCGTGGAATACAGGGGTGGCTACACCTTC. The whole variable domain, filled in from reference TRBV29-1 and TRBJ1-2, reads SAVISQKPSRDICQRGTSLTIQCQVDSQVTMMFWYRQQPGQSLTLIATANQGSEATYESGFVIDKFPISRPNLTFSTLTVSNMSPEDSSIYLCSVEYRGGYTFGSGTRLTVV.

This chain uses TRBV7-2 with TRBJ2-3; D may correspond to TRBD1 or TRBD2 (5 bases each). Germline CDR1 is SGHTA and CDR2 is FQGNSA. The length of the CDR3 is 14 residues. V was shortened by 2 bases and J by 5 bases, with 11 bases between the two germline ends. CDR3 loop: CASSLRGVRDTQYF. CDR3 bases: TGTGCCAGCAGCTTACGGGGCGTTCGAGATACGCAGTATTTT.

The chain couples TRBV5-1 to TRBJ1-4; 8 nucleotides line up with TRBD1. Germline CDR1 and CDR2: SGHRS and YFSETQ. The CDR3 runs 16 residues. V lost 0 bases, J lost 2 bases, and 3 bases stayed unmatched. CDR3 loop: CASSLGAGGTNEKLFF. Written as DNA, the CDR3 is TGCGCCAGCAGCTTGGGGGCAGGGGGCACTAATGAAAAACTGTTTTTT.

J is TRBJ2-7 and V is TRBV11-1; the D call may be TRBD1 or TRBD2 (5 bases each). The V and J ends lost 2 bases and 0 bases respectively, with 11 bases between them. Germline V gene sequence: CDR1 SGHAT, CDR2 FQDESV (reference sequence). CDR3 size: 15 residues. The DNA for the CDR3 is TGTGCCAGCAGCTTATTGCCAGGGAGCTCCTACGAGCAGTACTTC. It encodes CASSLLPGSSYEQYF.

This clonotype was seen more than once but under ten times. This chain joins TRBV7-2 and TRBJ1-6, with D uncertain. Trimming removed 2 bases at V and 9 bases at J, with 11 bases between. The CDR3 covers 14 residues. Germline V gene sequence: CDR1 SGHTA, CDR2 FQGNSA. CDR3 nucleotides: TGTGCCAGCAGCTTACAGGAGTGGAGTTCACCCCTCCACTTT. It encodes CASSLQEWSSPLHF. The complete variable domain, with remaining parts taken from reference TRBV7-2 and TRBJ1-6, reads GAGVSQSPSNKVTEKGKDVELRCDPISGHTALYWYRQSLGQGLEFLIYFQGNSAPDKSGLPSDRFSAERTGGSVSTLTIQRTQQEDSAVYLCASSLQEWSSPLHFGNGTRLTVT.

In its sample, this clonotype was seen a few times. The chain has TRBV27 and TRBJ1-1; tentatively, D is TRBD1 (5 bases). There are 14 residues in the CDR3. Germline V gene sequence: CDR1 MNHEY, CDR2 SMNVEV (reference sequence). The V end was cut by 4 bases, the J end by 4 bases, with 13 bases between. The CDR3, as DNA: TGTGCCAGCAGTTCCCCCAGGGCGGGCACTGAAGCTTTCTTT. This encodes CASSSPRAGTEAFF.

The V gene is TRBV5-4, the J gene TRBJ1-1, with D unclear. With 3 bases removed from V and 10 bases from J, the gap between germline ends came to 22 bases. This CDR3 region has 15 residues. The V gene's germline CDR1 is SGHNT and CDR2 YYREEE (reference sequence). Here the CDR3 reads CASSSDSVRPTTAFF. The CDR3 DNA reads TGTGCCAGCAGCTCCGACTCGGTCCGACCCACCACAGCTTTCTTT. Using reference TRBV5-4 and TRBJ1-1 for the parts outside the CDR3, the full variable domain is ETGVTQSPTHLIKTRGQQVTLRCSSQSGHNTVSWYQQALGQGPQFIFQYYREEENGRGNFPPRFSGLQFPNYSSELNVNALELDDSALYLCASSSDSVRPTTAFFGQGTRLTVV.